Listed below are T cell receptor beta chains from one sample, sequenced in a study of identical twins. One entry per CDR3 protein, called by TCRdb with MiXCR from the 5' RACE reads. This table holds roughly 350,000 distinct CDR3 sequences, approximately 8.8% found once. Sequencing was done on a sample of naive T cells sorted from blood. Receptors were obtained from a woman between 45 and 60 years old in good health. Both conserved end residues are part of each CDR3. A D gene is named only where the DNA matches it firmly. For some rows the clone size is stated as once, few or many, or as a class when expanded; others skip it.

size: -
D: TRBD1
V: TRBV5-1
J: TRBJ2-1
DNA: TGCGCCAGCAGCTTGGGACAGGGGGCACACGGTGAGCAGTTCTTC
CDR3: CASSLGQGAHGEQFF

size: -
D: TRBD2
V: TRBV7-9
J: TRBJ2-1
DNA: TGTGCCAGCAGCTTAAAACTAGCGGCTGACAATGAGCAGTTCTTC
CDR3: CASSLKLAADNEQFF

size: few
D: -
V: TRBV5-1
J: TRBJ2-1
DNA: TGCGCCAGCAGCTTTGGACTCTACAATGAGCAGTTCTTC
CDR3: CASSFGLYNEQFF

size: -
D: TRBD2
V: TRBV20-1
J: TRBJ2-4
DNA: TGCAGTGCTACAACCAGGGAGGGAATTCAGTACTTC
CDR3: CSATTREGIQYF

size: -
D: -
V: TRBV5-1
J: TRBJ2-1
DNA: TGCGCCAGCAATGGAAATGAGCAGTTCTTC
CDR3: CASNGNEQFF

size: few
D: -
V: TRBV27
J: TRBJ2-2
DNA: TGTGCCAGCCAACAGGGCGCGAACACCGGGGAGCTGTTTTTT
CDR3: CASQQGANTGELFF

size: -
D: TRBD1
V: TRBV4-1
J: TRBJ1-1
DNA: TGCGCCAGCAGCCGGGGACAGGTGAACACTGAAGCTTTCTTT
CDR3: CASSRGQVNTEAFF

size: few
D: -
V: TRBV12-3/TRBV12-4
J: TRBJ1-3
DNA: TGTGCCAGCAGGGGATACTCTGGAAACACCATATATTTT
CDR3: CASRGYSGNTIYF

size: many
D: -
V: TRBV4-1
J: TRBJ2-7
DNA: TGCGCCAGCAGCCAAGATCCGAACTCCTACGAGCAGTACTTC
CDR3: CASSQDPNSYEQYF

size: -
D: TRBD1
V: TRBV7-9
J: TRBJ2-1
DNA: TGTGCCAGCAGGGACAGGACTTACAATGAGCAGTTCTTC
CDR3: CASRDRTYNEQFF

size: many
D: -
V: TRBV3-1
J: TRBJ2-2
DNA: TGTGCCAGCAGCCCTACGGGACACTCGAACACCGGGGAGCTGTTTTTT
CDR3: CASSPTGHSNTGELFF

size: many
D: TRBD1
V: TRBV5-1
J: TRBJ2-1
DNA: TGCGCCAGCAGTGATACAACAGGGGGCGGTAGCTTGGATGAGCAGTTCTTC
CDR3: CASSDTTGGGSLDEQFF

size: few
D: TRBD1
V: TRBV29-1
J: TRBJ2-3
DNA: TGCAGCGTTGAGAGGGGCAGGGGGCGCACAGATACGCAGTATTTT
CDR3: CSVERGRGRTDTQYF

size: few
D: TRBD2
V: TRBV20-1
J: TRBJ2-1
DNA: TGCAGTGCTAGAGATCTAGGACTAGTATCCTACAATGAGCAGTTCTTC
CDR3: CSARDLGLVSYNEQFF

size: -
D: -
V: TRBV20-1
J: TRBJ2-1
DNA: TGCAGTGCTAGGGACGGGACCATGGGGTTTGAGCAGTTCTTC
CDR3: CSARDGTMGFEQFF

size: -
D: TRBD2
V: TRBV24-1
J: TRBJ2-1
DNA: TGTGCCACCAGTGATTCGCCTAGCGGGATGGGTGAGCAGTTCTTC
CDR3: CATSDSPSGMGEQFF

size: many
D: -
V: TRBV12-3/TRBV12-4
J: TRBJ2-5
DNA: TGTGCCAGCAGTTTATCCAGCCAAGAGACCCAGTACTTC
CDR3: CASSLSSQETQYF

size: -
D: -
V: TRBV15
J: TRBJ2-5
DNA: TGTGCCACCAGCAGAGGGGCGAGGGAGACCCAGTACTTC
CDR3: CATSRGARETQYF

size: few
D: -
V: TRBV12-3/TRBV12-4
J: TRBJ1-5
DNA: TGTGCCAGCAGTCCTCGGGGCGGGAGCAATCAGCCCCAGCATTTT
CDR3: CASSPRGGSNQPQHF

size: -
D: -
V: TRBV29-1
J: TRBJ2-1
DNA: TGCAGCGTTGTGGACGGGGAGCAGTTCTTC
CDR3: CSVVDGEQFF

size: many
D: TRBD2
V: TRBV2
J: TRBJ2-1
DNA: TGTGCCAGCAGTGAAGTACTAGCGGGAGATGAGCAGTTCTTC
CDR3: CASSEVLAGDEQFF

size: many
D: -
V: TRBV10-3
J: TRBJ2-1
DNA: TGTGCCACCTCGACGGTTTCGAGGGGTACTGAGCAGTTCTTC
CDR3: CATSTVSRGTEQFF

size: once
D: -
V: TRBV20-1
J: TRBJ1-4
DNA: TGCAGTGCTGAGGGGCCCTTAGGTGAAAAACTGTTTTTT
CDR3: CSAEGPLGEKLFF

size: few
D: -
V: TRBV20-1
J: TRBJ1-2
DNA: TGCAGTGCTATCCGGGAAGCTAACTATGGCTACACCTTC
CDR3: CSAIREANYGYTF

size: -
D: TRBD2
V: TRBV7-3
J: TRBJ2-7
DNA: TGTGCCAGCAGCCGCCGGGGTGGCGGGAGTTACGAGCAGTACTTC
CDR3: CASSRRGGGSYEQYF

size: -
D: -
V: TRBV19
J: TRBJ2-2
DNA: TGTGCCAGTAGTCGCCCTCGACAGGACCCCACCGGGGAGCTGTTTTTT
CDR3: CASSRPRQDPTGELFF

size: -
D: -
V: TRBV10-3
J: TRBJ2-2
DNA: TGTGCCATCAGTGTCGAGGGCGGAGGGCGCACCGGGGAGCTGTTTTTT
CDR3: CAISVEGGGRTGELFF